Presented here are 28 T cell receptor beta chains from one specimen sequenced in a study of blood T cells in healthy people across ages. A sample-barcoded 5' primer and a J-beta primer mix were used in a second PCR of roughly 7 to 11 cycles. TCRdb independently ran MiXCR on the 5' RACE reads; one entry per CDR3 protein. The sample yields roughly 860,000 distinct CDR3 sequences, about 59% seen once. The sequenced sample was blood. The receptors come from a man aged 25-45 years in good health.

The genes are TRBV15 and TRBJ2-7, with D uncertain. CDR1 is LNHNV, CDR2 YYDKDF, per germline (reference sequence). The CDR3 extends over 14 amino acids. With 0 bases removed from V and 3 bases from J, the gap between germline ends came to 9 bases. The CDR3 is CATSRDSGYYEQYF. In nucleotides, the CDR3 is TGTGCCACCAGCAGAGATTCAGGCTACTACGAGCAGTACTTC.

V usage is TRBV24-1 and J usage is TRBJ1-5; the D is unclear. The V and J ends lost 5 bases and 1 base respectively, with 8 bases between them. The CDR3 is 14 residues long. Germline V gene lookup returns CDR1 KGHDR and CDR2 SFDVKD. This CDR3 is CATSGPGSNQPQHF. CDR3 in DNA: TGTGCCACCAGTGGACCGGGGAGCAATCAGCCCCAGCATTTT.

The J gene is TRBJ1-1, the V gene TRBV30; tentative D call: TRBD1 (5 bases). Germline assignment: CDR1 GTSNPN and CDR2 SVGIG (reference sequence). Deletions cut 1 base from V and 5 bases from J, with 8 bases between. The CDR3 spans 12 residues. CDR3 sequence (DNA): TGTGCCTGGAGTGGGGGGGGGACTGAAGCTTTCTTT. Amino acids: CAWSGGGTEAFF.

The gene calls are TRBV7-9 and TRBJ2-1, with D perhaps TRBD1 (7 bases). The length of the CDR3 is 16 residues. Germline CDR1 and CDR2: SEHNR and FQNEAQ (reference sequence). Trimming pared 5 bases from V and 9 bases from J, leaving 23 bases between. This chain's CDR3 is CASSQKTSYRGGEQFF. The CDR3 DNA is TGTGCCAGCAGCCAAAAAACATCCTACAGGGGAGGTGAGCAGTTCTTC.

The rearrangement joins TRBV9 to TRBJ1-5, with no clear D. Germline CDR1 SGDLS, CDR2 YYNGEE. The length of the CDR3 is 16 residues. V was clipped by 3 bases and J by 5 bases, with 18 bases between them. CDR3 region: CASSGLPTIPYQPQHF. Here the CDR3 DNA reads TGTGCCAGCAGCGGCTTGCCGACCATACCTTATCAGCCCCAGCATTTT.

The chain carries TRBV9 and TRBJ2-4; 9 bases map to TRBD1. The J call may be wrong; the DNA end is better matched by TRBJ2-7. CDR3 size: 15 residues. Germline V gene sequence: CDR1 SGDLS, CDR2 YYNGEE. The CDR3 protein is CASSAWTGEAYEQYF. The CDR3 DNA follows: TGTGCCAGCAGCGCGTGGACAGGGGAGGCCTACGAGCAGTACTTC.

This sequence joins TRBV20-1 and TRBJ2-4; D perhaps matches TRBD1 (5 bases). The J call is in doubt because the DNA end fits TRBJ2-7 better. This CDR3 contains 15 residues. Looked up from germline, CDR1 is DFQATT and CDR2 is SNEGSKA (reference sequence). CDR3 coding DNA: TGCAGTGCTAGAGAGATTAAGGGGATATCTTACGAGCAGTACTTC. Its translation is CSAREIKGISYEQYF.

The CDR3 region has the DNA TGTGCCAGCAGCCAGACAGGGGCTAATCAGCCCCAGCATTTT. The encoded protein is CASSQTGANQPQHF. V usage is TRBV3-1 and J usage is TRBJ1-5; 8 bases fit TRBD1. Per the germline V gene, CDR1 is LGHDT and CDR2 is YNNKEL (reference sequence). The CDR3 length is 14 residues. The V and J ends lost 3 bases and 4 bases, in that order; junction bases with no gene match: 2.

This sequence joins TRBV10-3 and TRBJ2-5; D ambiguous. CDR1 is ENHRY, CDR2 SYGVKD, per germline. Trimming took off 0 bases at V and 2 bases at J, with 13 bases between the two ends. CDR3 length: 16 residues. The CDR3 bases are TGTGCCATCAGTGAGTCTAGGGCAGGCTTACAAGAGACCCAGTACTTC. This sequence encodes CAISESRAGLQETQYF.

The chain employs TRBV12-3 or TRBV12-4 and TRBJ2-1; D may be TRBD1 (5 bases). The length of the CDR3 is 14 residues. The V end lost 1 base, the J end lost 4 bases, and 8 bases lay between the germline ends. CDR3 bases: TGTGCCAGCAGTTTAGAGACAGTTTACAATGAGCAGTTCTTC. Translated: CASSLETVYNEQFF.

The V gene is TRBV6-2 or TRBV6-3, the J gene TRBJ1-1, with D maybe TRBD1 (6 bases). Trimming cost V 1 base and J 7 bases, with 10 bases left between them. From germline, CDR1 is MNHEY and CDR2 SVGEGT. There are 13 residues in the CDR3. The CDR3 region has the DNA TGTGCCAGCAGTTACTTTGGGGGCTATGAAGCTTTCTTT. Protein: CASSYFGGYEAFF.

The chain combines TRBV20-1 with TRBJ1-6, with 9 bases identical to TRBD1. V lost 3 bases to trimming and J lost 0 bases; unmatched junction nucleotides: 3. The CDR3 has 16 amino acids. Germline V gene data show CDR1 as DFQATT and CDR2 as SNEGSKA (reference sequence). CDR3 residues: CSARDRGGSYNSPLHF. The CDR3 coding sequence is TGCAGTGCTAGGGACAGGGGAGGCTCCTATAATTCACCCCTCCACTTT.

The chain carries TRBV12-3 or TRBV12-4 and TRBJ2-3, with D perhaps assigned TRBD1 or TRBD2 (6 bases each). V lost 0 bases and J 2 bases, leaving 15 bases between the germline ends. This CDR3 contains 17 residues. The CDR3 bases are TGTGCCAGCAGTTTAGCGGGGGGCCTCCTTTTCACAGATACGCAGTATTTT. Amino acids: CASSLAGGLLFTDTQYF.

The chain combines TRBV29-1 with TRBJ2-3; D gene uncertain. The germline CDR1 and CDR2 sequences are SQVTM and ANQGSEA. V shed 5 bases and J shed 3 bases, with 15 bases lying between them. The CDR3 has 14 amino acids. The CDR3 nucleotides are TGCAGCGTTCATCTACAGCCAATAACAGATACGCAGTATTTT. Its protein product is CSVHLQPITDTQYF.

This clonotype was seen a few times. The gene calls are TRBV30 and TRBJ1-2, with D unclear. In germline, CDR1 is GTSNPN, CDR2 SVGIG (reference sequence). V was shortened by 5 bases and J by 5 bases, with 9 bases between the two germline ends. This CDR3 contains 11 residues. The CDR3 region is CAWEMMYGYTF. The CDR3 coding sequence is TGTGCCTGGGAAATGATGTATGGCTACACCTTC.

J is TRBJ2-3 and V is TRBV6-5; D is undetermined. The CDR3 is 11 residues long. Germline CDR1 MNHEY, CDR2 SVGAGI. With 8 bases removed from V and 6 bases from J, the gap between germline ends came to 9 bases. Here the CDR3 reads CASLSADTQYF. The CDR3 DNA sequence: TGTGCCAGCCTCTCGGCGGATACGCAGTATTTT.

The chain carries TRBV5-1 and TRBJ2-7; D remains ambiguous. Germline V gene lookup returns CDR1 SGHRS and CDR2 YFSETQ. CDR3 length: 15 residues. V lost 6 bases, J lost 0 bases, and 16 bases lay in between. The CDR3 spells CASTPEVGRSYEQYF. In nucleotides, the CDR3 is TGCGCCAGCACCCCCGAGGTGGGCCGCTCCTACGAGCAGTACTTC.

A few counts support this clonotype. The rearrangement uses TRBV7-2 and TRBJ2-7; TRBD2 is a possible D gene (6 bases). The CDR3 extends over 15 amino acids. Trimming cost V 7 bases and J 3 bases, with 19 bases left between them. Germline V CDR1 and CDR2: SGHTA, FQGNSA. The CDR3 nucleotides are TGTGCCAGCACCTTCGCGGGGACTTCGGACTACGAGCAGTACTTC. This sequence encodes CASTFAGTSDYEQYF.

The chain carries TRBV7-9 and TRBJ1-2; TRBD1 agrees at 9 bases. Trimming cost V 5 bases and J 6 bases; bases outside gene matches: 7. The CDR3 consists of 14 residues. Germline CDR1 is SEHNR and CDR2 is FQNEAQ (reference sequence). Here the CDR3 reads CASSPGTGTNGYTF. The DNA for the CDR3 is TGTGCCAGCAGCCCAGGGACAGGGACCAATGGCTACACCTTC. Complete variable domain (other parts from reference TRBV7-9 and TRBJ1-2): DTGVSQNPRHKITKRGQNVTFRCDPISEHNRLYWYRQTLGQGPEFLTYFQNEAQLEKSRLLSDRFSAERPKGSFSTLEIQRTEQGDSAMYLCASSPGTGTNGYTFGSGTRLTVV.

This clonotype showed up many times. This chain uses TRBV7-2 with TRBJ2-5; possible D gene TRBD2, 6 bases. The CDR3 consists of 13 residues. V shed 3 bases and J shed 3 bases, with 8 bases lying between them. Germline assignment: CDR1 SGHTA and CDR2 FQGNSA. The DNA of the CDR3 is TGTGCCAGCAGCTTGGGCGGGGAAGAGACCCAGTACTTC. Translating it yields CASSLGGEETQYF.

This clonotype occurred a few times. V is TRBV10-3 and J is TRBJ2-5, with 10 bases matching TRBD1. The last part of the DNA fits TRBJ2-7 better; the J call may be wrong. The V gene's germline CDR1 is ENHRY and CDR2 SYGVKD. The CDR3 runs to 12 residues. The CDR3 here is CATGQGAYEQYF. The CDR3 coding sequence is TGTGCCACCGGACAGGGGGCCTACGAGCAGTACTTC.

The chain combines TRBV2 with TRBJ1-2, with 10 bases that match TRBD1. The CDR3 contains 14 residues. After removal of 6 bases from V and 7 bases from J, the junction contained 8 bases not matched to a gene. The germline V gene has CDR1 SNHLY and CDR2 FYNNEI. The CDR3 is CASRAGTGVSGYTF. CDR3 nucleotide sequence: TGTGCCAGCAGAGCCGGGACAGGGGTGTCTGGCTACACCTTC.

This CDR3 reads CASTLVGDRKYNEQYF. The CDR3 DNA reads TGTGCCAGCACCCTCGTTGGGGACAGAAAATACAATGAGCAGTACTTC. The rearrangement links TRBV2 to TRBJ2-1; 7 nucleotides agree with TRBD1. TRBJ2-7 matches the DNA end more closely, so the J call is doubtful. Germline loops: CDR1 SNHLY, CDR2 FYNNEI. The CDR3 spans 16 residues.

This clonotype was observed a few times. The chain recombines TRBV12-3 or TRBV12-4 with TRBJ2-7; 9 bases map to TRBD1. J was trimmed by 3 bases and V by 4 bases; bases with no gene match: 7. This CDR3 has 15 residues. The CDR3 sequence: CASSSSGQGFYEQYF. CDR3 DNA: TGTGCCAGCAGTTCCTCGGGACAGGGATTCTACGAGCAGTACTTC.

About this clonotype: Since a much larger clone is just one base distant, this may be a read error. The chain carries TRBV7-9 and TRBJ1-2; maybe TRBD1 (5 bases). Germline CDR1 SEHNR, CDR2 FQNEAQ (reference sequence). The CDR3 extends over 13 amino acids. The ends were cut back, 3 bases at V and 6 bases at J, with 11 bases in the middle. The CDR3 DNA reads TGTGCCAGCAGCTTTGGGGGAAGCAATGGCTACACCTTC. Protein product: CASSFGGSNGYTF.

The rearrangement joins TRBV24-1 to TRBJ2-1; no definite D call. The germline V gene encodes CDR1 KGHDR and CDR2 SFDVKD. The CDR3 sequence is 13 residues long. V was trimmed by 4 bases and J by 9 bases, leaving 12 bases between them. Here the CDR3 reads CATSEPEAFEQFF. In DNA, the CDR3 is TGTGCCACCAGTGAACCTGAAGCGTTTGAGCAGTTCTTC.

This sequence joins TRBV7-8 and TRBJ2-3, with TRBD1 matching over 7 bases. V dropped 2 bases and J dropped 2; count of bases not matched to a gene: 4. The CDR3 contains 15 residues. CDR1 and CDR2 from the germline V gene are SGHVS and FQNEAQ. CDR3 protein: CASSLSGTVTDTQYF. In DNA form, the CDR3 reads TGTGCCAGCAGCTTATCCGGGACAGTCACAGATACGCAGTATTTT.

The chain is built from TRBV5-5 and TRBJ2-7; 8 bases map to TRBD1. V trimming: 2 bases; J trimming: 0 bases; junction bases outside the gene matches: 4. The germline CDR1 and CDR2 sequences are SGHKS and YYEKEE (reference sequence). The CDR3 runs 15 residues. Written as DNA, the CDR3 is TGTGCCAGCAGCTTACCGGGACAGGTCTCCTACGAGCAGTACTTC. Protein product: CASSLPGQVSYEQYF.